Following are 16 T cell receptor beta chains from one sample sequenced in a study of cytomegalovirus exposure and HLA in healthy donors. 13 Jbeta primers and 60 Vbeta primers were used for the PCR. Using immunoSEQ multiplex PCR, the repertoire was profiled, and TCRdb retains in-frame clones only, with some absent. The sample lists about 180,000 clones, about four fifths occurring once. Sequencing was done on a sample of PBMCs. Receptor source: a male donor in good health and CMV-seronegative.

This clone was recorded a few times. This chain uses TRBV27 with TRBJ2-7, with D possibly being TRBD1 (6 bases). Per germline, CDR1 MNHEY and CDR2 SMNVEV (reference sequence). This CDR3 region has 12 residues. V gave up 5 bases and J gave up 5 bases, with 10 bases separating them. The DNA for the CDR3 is TGTGCCAGCAGTCAAAGGGGGAACGAGCAGTACTTC. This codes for CASSQRGNEQYF.

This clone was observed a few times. The CDR3 is CAWSLGVGSGYTF. The CDR3 DNA sequence: TGTGCCTGGAGCCTCGGGGTAGGGTCTGGCTACACCTTC. The chain combines TRBV30 with TRBJ1-2; no definite D call. CDR1 is GTSNPN, CDR2 SVGIG, per germline (reference sequence). V gave up 3 bases and J gave up 7 bases, with 15 bases separating them. The CDR3 loop spans 13 amino acids.

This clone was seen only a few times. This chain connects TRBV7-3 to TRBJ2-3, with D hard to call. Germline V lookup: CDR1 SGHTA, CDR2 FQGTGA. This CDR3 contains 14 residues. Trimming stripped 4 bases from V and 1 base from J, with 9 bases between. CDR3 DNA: TGTGCCAGCAGCTCCCGAGAGGGCACAGATACGCAGTATTTT. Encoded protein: CASSSREGTDTQYF.

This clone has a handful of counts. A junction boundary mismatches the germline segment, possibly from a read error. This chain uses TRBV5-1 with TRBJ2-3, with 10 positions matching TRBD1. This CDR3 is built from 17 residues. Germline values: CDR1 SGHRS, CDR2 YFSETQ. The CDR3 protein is CASSPTGTGVSTDTQYF. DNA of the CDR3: TGCGCCAGCAGCCCAACCGGGACAGGGGTTAGCACTGATACGCAGTATTTT.

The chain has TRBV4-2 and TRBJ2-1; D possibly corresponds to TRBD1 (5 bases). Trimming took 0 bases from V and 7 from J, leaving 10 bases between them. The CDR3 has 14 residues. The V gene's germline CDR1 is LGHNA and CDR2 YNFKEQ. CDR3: CASSQDRGINEQFF. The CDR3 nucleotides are TGTGCCAGCAGCCAAGATAGGGGAATAAATGAGCAGTTCTTC.

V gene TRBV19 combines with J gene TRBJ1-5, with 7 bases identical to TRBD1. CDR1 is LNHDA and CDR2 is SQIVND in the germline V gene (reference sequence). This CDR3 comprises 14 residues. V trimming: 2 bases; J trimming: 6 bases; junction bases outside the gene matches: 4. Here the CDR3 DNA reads TGTGCCAGTAGTATAAAGGGGGCGGGTCAGCCCCAGCATTTT. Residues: CASSIKGAGQPQHF.

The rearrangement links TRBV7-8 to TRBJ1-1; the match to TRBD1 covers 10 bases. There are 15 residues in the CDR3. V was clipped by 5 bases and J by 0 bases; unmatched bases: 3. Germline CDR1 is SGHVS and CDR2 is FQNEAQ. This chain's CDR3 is CASSMGQGMNTEAFF. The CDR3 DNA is TGTGCCAGCAGCATGGGACAGGGGATGAACACTGAAGCTTTCTTT.

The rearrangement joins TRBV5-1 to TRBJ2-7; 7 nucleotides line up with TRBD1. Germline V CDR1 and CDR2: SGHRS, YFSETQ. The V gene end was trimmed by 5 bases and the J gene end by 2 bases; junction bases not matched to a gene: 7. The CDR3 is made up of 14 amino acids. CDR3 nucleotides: TGCGCCAGCAGATTCGGGACAGCCACCTACGAGCAGTACTTC. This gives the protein CASRFGTATYEQYF. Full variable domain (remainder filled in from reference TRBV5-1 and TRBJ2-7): KAGVTQTPRYLIKTRGQQVTLSCSPISGHRSVSWYQQTPGQGLQFLFEYFSETQRNKGNFPGRFSGRQFSNSRSEMNVSTLELGDSALYLCASRFGTATYEQYFGPGTRLTVT.

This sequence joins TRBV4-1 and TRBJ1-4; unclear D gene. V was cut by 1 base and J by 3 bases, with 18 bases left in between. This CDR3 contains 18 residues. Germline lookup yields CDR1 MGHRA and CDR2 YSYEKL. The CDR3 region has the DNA TGCGCCAGCAGCCAAGTCCCGTCGGGTGTTAAGGCTAATGAAAAACTGTTTTTT. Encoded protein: CASSQVPSGVKANEKLFF.

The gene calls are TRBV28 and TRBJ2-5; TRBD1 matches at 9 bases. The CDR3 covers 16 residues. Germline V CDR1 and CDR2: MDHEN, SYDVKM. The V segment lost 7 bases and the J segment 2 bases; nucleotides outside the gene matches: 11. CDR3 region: CASTALGTGSQETQYF. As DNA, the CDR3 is TGTGCCAGCACCGCCCTCGGGACAGGGTCTCAAGAGACCCAGTACTTC.

The CDR3 loop reads CAWSGQGYYQPQHF. The DNA for the CDR3 is TGTGCCTGGAGTGGACAGGGATACTATCAGCCCCAGCATTTT. V and J are TRBV30 and TRBJ1-5; 7 bases align to TRBD1. The germline gives CDR1 GTSNPN, CDR2 SVGIG (reference sequence). V trimming: 1 base; J trimming: 5 bases; junction bases outside the gene matches: 5. CDR3 length: 14 amino acids.

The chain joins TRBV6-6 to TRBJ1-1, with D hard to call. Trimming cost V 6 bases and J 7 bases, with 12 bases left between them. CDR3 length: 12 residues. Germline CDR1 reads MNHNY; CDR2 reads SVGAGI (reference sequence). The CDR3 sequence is CASSLGSNEAFF. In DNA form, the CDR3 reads TGTGCCAGCAGCCTCGGGTCAAATGAAGCTTTCTTT.

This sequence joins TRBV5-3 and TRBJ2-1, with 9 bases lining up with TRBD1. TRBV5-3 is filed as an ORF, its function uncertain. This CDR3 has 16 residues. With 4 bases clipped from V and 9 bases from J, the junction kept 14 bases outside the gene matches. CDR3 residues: CARSPSDRGPWGEQFF. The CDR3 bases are TGTGCCAGAAGCCCATCGGACAGGGGACCCTGGGGTGAGCAGTTCTTC.

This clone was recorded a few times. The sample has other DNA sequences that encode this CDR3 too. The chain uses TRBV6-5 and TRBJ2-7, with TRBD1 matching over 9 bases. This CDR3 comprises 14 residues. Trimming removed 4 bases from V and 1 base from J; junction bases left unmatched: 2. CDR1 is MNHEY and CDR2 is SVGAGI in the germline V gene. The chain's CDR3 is CASSSGQGSYEQYF. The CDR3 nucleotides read TGTGCCAGCAGTTCCGGACAGGGGTCCTACGAGCAGTACTTC.

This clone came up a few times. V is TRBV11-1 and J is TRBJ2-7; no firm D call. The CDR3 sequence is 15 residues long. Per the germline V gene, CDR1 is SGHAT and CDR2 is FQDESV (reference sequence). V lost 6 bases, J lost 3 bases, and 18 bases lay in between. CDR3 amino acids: CASSPAGPSLYEQYF. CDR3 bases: TGTGCCAGCAGTCCAGCAGGTCCATCGCTCTACGAGCAGTACTTC.

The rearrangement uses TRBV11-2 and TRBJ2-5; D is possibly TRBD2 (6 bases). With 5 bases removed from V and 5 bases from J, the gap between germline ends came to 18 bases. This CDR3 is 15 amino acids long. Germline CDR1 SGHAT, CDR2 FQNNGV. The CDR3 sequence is CASSTRTGEFETQYF. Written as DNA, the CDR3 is TGTGCCAGCAGCACTAGGACGGGGGAGTTTGAGACCCAGTACTTC.